A single sample is the source of the 30 T cell receptor beta chains below, sequenced in a study of blood T cell repertoires in COVID-19 (dated by TCRdb to between 2020 and 2021). Receptor libraries were prepared by the immunoSEQ multiplex PCR assay. This is the immuneACCESS table as TCRdb keeps it, with only in-frame sequences that have V and J called. A part of the clones is gone; compared with another copy, unresolved V genes explain less than half, and the rest is unexplained. The sample profile shows approximately 210,000 clones; under 95% of them were found once. Under 1.5% of the sample comes from the top ten. Specimen: peripheral blood. Source of these receptors: a man aged 25-40 years with acute or convalescent COVID-19.

This sequence joins TRBV19 and TRBJ2-7; 10 bases are shared with TRBD1. The CDR3 runs to 14 residues. Germline CDR1 and CDR2: LNHDA and SQIVND (reference sequence). J lost 6 bases, V lost 11 bases, and 13 bases had no gene match. CDR3 loop: CAPPGQGCYGEQYF. In DNA, the CDR3 is TGTGCCCCCCCGGGACAGGGGTGTTACGGCGAGCAGTACTTC.

The rearrangement joins TRBV14 to TRBJ1-3; 9 positions match TRBD1. V lost 4 bases to trimming and J lost 4 bases; unmatched junction nucleotides: 8. This CDR3 region has 16 residues. CDR1 SGHDN and CDR2 FVKESK come from the germline V gene. In DNA, the CDR3 is TGTGCCAGCAGCCTCCGAGGACAGGGGTCAGGAAACACCATATATTTT. Its translation is CASSLRGQGSGNTIYF.

The V and J genes are TRBV9 and TRBJ2-1, with 8 bases aligning to TRBD2. This CDR3 is 15 amino acids long. V shed 0 bases, J shed 7 bases, and the junction held 6 bases outside the gene matches. Germline assignment: CDR1 SGDLS and CDR2 YYNGEE. The CDR3 nucleotides read TGTGCCAGCAGCGTAGCTTCGACTAGCGTTAATGAGCAGTTCTTC. Translation: CASSVASTSVNEQFF.

V usage is TRBV4-1 and J usage is TRBJ2-1, with 10 bases matching TRBD2. Germline V gene sequence: CDR1 MGHRA, CDR2 YSYEKL. V dropped 2 bases and J dropped 2; count of bases not matched to a gene: 0. The CDR3 extends over 15 amino acids. CDR3 protein: CASSQLAGAYNEQFF. For the CDR3, the DNA is TGCGCCAGCAGCCAACTAGCGGGAGCCTACAATGAGCAGTTCTTC.

This clone was seen only a few times. V usage is TRBV19 and J usage is TRBJ2-7; D ambiguous. The length of the CDR3 is 15 residues. Deletions cut 2 bases from V and 2 bases from J, with 13 bases between. Germline V CDR1 and CDR2: LNHDA, SQIVND (reference sequence). CDR3 sequence (DNA): TGTGCCAGTAGTATACACCCAGGTTTGACCTACGAGCAGTACTTC. It codes for CASSIHPGLTYEQYF.

This chain uses TRBV5-1 with TRBJ2-7, with a weak D call TRBD2 (6 bases). V dropped 4 bases and J dropped 0 bases, with 17 bases sitting between them. Germline V CDR1 and CDR2: SGHRS, YFSETQ. This CDR3 spans 16 amino acids. CDR3 loop: CASSLGPDGSSYEQYF. CDR3 in DNA: TGCGCCAGCAGCCTGGGTCCCGACGGGAGCTCCTACGAGCAGTACTTC. The full variable domain, completed using reference TRBV5-1 and TRBJ2-7, is KAGVTQTPRYLIKTRGQQVTLSCSPISGHRSVSWYQQTPGQGLQFLFEYFSETQRNKGNFPGRFSGRQFSNSRSEMNVSTLELGDSALYLCASSLGPDGSSYEQYFGPGTRLTVT.

Of note for this clone: Other DNA sequences in this sample translate to the same CDR3. CDR3 nucleotides: TGCGCCAGCAGCAGTAGCGGAAGCTCCTACAATGAGCAGTTCTTC. Protein: CASSSSGSSYNEQFF. This rearrangement joins TRBV5-1 to TRBJ2-1, with D possibly matching TRBD2 (6 bases). Germline V gives CDR1 SGHRS, CDR2 YFSETQ. CDR3 length equals 15 residues. The V end was cut by 4 bases, the J end by 0 bases, with 11 bases between.

In this sample, this clone turned up once. DNA of the CDR3: TGTGCCAGCAGCTTACTAGCGGGGGGCACAGATACGCAGTATTTT. Encoded protein: CASSLLAGGTDTQYF. The genes are TRBV7-9 and TRBJ2-3, with TRBD2 matching over 10 bases. CDR1 and CDR2 (germline): SEHNR, FQNEAQ (reference sequence). CDR3 length: 15 amino acids. V shed 2 bases and J 1 base; nucleotides not matched to a gene: 0. Using reference TRBV7-9 and TRBJ2-3 for the parts outside the CDR3, the full variable domain is DTGVSQNPRHKITKRGQNVTFRCDPISEHNRLYWYRQTLGQGPEFLTYFQNEAQLEKSRLLSDRFSAERPKGSFSTLEIQRTEQGDSAMYLCASSLLAGGTDTQYFGPGTRLTVL.

In DNA form, the CDR3 reads TGTGCCAGCATAGCGGGAGGGCCTAGGTCTTCGGATACGCAGTATTTT. The encoded protein is CASIAGGPRSSDTQYF. The chain recombines TRBV28 with TRBJ2-3; TRBD2 agrees at 11 bases. The CDR3 is 16 residues long. Germline CDR1 is MDHEN and CDR2 is SYDVKM. V shed 7 bases and J 6 bases; nucleotides not matched to a gene: 12.

The chain employs TRBV27 and TRBJ1-4; 9 nucleotides align to TRBD1. Trimming cost V 4 bases and J 8 bases; bases outside gene matches: 17. Per the germline V gene, CDR1 is MNHEY and CDR2 is SMNVEV (reference sequence). CDR3 length: 18 residues. CDR3: CASSSTTGTGRGMEKLFF. The DNA for the CDR3 is TGTGCCAGCAGTTCCACTACCGGGACAGGGAGAGGGATGGAAAAACTGTTTTTT.

The chain joins TRBV6-5 to TRBJ1-1; D may be TRBD1 (6 bases). V dropped 6 bases and J dropped 10 bases, with 21 bases sitting between them. This CDR3 comprises 14 residues. Germline V lookup: CDR1 MNHEY, CDR2 SVGAGI. The CDR3 DNA follows: TGTGCCAGCAGAGAGCCAGGACAGCGATGGGGAGCTTTCTTT. This sequence encodes CASREPGQRWGAFF.

J is TRBJ1-2 and V is TRBV7-9; TRBD1 aligns across 10 bases. J gave up 6 bases and V 5 bases, and 3 bases lay outside the gene matches. The length of the CDR3 is 13 residues. Germline V lookup: CDR1 SEHNR, CDR2 FQNEAQ (reference sequence). CDR3 amino acids: CASSRQGAHGYTF. CDR3 nucleotides: TGTGCCAGCAGCCGACAGGGGGCTCATGGCTACACCTTC.

The chain recombines TRBV10-2 with TRBJ2-1; 15 bases map to TRBD2. The germline V gene has CDR1 WSHSY and CDR2 SAAADI. V shed 4 bases, J shed 6 bases, and the junction held 4 bases outside the gene matches. CDR3 size: 16 residues. Here the CDR3 reads CASSGTSGRAVNEQFF. The CDR3 DNA reads TGCGCCAGCAGTGGGACTAGCGGGAGGGCCGTCAATGAGCAGTTCTTC.

The gene calls are TRBV30 and TRBJ2-3, with 9 bases lining up with TRBD2. The CDR3 runs 14 residues. Per germline, CDR1 GTSNPN and CDR2 SVGIG (reference sequence). Trimming at V came to 2 bases and at J to 5 bases, leaving 5 bases not matched to a gene. This CDR3 reads CAWSLRGGRDTQYF. The CDR3 region has the DNA TGTGCCTGGAGTTTGCGGGGGGGCCGAGATACGCAGTATTTT.

The rearrangement joins TRBV18 to TRBJ1-5; TRBD1 is a possible D gene (6 bases). Trimming removed 3 bases from V and 3 bases from J, with 12 bases in between. The germline CDR1 and CDR2 sequences are KGHSH and LQKENI. This CDR3 has 15 amino acids. In DNA form, the CDR3 reads TGTGCCAGCTCACCTGGGGGCGGCAACAATCAGCCCCAGCATTTT. Amino acids: CASSPGGGNNQPQHF.

V and J are TRBV27 and TRBJ2-7; D is uncertain. Germline V gene lookup returns CDR1 MNHEY and CDR2 SMNVEV (reference sequence). V was cut by 2 bases and J by 2 bases, with 13 bases left in between. This CDR3 spans 15 amino acids. The CDR3 sequence: CASSLGYEAPYEQYF. DNA of the CDR3: TGTGCCAGCAGTTTAGGCTATGAGGCCCCCTACGAGCAGTACTTC.

V is TRBV6-5 and J is TRBJ1-1, with D maybe TRBD1 (6 bases). Trimming cost V 8 bases and J 2 bases, with 18 bases left between them. The germline gives CDR1 MNHEY, CDR2 SVGAGI. The CDR3 consists of 15 residues. CDR3: CASARTENKNTEAFF. The CDR3 DNA reads as TGTGCCAGCGCTAGGACAGAGAACAAAAACACTGAAGCTTTCTTT.

This clone showed up just once. The rearrangement links TRBV14 to TRBJ2-1, with 11 bases matching TRBD2. The CDR3 is 18 amino acids. V was pared by 3 bases and J by 4 bases, with 11 bases of the junction left unmatched. Germline V gene sequence: CDR1 SGHDN, CDR2 FVKESK. The DNA for the CDR3 is TGTGCCAGCAGCCAGTGGACTAGCGGGTCGGAGGGATACAATGAGCAGTTCTTC. Residues: CASSQWTSGSEGYNEQFF.

The chain uses TRBV7-9 and TRBJ1-5; maybe TRBD1 (6 bases). The CDR3 is made up of 14 amino acids. Germline CDR1 SEHNR, CDR2 FQNEAQ (reference sequence). The ends were cut back, 4 bases at V and 3 bases at J, with 10 bases in the middle. CDR3 coding DNA: TGTGCCAGCAGCTCGGACAGCTACAATCAGCCCCAGCATTTT. The encoded protein is CASSSDSYNQPQHF.

V usage is TRBV6-5 and J usage is TRBJ1-2; D uncertain. Trimming stripped 6 bases from V and 5 bases from J, with 7 bases between. This CDR3 spans 11 amino acids. Germline CDR1 and CDR2: MNHEY and SVGAGI. Written as DNA, the CDR3 is TGTGCCAGCAGGACAATTTATGGCTACACCTTC. It yields the protein CASRTIYGYTF.

The chain is built from TRBV12-3 or TRBV12-4 and TRBJ1-2; D not resolved. This CDR3 spans 13 amino acids. Trimming cost V 2 bases and J 11 bases, with 15 bases left between them. CDR3 bases: TGTGCCAGCAGTTTATGGGAGGACGGCCCTTACACCTTC. Its protein product is CASSLWEDGPYTF.

The V and J genes are TRBV19 and TRBJ1-1, with unresolved D. The germline gives CDR1 LNHDA, CDR2 SQIVND (reference sequence). The CDR3 is made up of 13 amino acids. Trimming removed 5 bases at V and 6 bases at J, with 13 bases between. The CDR3 DNA reads as TGTGCCAGTAGTTGGGAACGGAGGGCTGAAGCTTTCTTT. This codes for CASSWERRAEAFF.

V gene TRBV11-2 combines with J gene TRBJ1-2; D is unresolved. The V and J ends lost 2 bases and 8 bases respectively, with 15 bases between them. This CDR3 contains 14 residues. The germline CDR1 and CDR2 sequences are SGHAT and FQNNGV. CDR3 sequence: CASSLPISTNGYTF. CDR3 nucleotide sequence: TGTGCCAGCAGCTTACCTATCTCAACCAACGGCTACACCTTC.

V usage is TRBV7-3 and J usage is TRBJ2-3; D is possibly TRBD1 (6 bases). The CDR3 is 15 residues long. The germline V gene has CDR1 SGHTA and CDR2 FQGTGA. V was pared by 3 bases and J by 0 bases, with 10 bases between. The CDR3 is CASSFGQTSTDTQYF. CDR3 sequence (DNA): TGTGCCAGCAGCTTTGGACAGACTAGCACAGATACGCAGTATTTT.

On this clone itself: The sample carries other DNA sequences with the same CDR3. The V and J genes are TRBV30 and TRBJ2-3; 9 positions match TRBD2. After removal of 0 bases from V and 3 bases from J, the junction contained 1 base not matched to a gene. Looked up from germline, CDR1 is GTSNPN and CDR2 is SVGIG (reference sequence). The CDR3 has 14 residues. The CDR3 region is CAWSVLAGTDTQYF. DNA for the CDR3: TGTGCCTGGAGTGTACTAGCGGGTACAGATACGCAGTATTTT.

The chain carries TRBV29-1 and TRBJ1-3, with TRBD1 identical over 7 bases. CDR1 is SQVTM, CDR2 ANQGSEA, per germline. The CDR3 consists of 14 residues. With V trimmed by 4 bases and J by 6 bases, 9 bases remained unmatched. This chain's CDR3 is CSVGQGSAPNTIYF. The DNA of the CDR3 is TGCAGCGTTGGACAGGGATCGGCCCCAAACACCATATATTTT.

The rearrangement links TRBV28 to TRBJ2-7, with 9 bases aligning to TRBD1. Germline values: CDR1 MDHEN, CDR2 SYDVKM. CDR3 length: 15 residues. Losses at the gene ends were 6 bases for V and 6 bases for J; bases not matched to a gene: 12. CDR3 sequence: CASSWARQGGFEQYF. The CDR3 bases are TGTGCCAGCAGCTGGGCGAGACAGGGGGGTTTCGAGCAGTACTTC.

This sequence joins TRBV5-1 and TRBJ1-1, with TRBD1 as a possible D gene (5 bases). The CDR3 covers 14 residues. V was clipped by 3 bases and J by 2 bases, with 11 bases between them. CDR1 and CDR2 from the germline V gene are SGHRS and YFSETQ. The CDR3 sequence is CASSSRTYNTEAFF. The CDR3 DNA reads TGCGCCAGCAGCTCTCGGACATATAACACTGAAGCTTTCTTT.

The rearrangement uses TRBV5-6 and TRBJ2-1, with D perhaps matching TRBD1 (5 bases). Trimming cost V 5 bases and J 10 bases, with 19 bases left between them. The CDR3 loop spans 14 amino acids. Germline V gives CDR1 SGHDT, CDR2 YYEEEE. The CDR3 DNA is TGTGCCAGCAGTCGACCTTGGGGCAGAGAGGAGCAGTTCTTC. Translating it yields CASSRPWGREEQFF. Supplemented by reference TRBV5-6 and TRBJ2-1, the full variable domain reads DAGVTQSPTHLIKTRGQQVTLRCSPKSGHDTVSWYQQALGQGPQFIFQYYEEEERQRGNFPDRFSGHQFPNYSSELNVNALLLGDSALYLCASSRPWGREEQFFGPGTRLTVL.

The chain couples TRBV19 to TRBJ2-1, with D tentatively TRBD1 (6 bases). V was trimmed by 3 bases and J by 5 bases, leaving 11 bases between them. This CDR3 is built from 14 residues. Germline CDR1 and CDR2: LNHDA and SQIVND (reference sequence). The CDR3 DNA follows: TGTGCCAGTAGTATTTCAGGGGTCGACAATGAGCAGTTCTTC. Translation: CASSISGVDNEQFF. Complete variable domain (other parts from reference TRBV19 and TRBJ2-1): DGGITQSPKYLFRKEGQNVTLSCEQNLNHDAMYWYRQDPGQGLRLIYYSQIVNDFQKGDIAEGYSVSREKKESFPLTVTSAQKNPTAFYLCASSISGVDNEQFFGPGTRLTVL.